Listed here are 19 T cell receptor beta chains from one sample, sequenced in a study of identifying expanded T cells in peripheral blood. Generated by immunoSEQ multiplex PCR, the TCRdb table keeps only in-frame clones and is missing some. Here the sample spans 83,000 or so clones, around nine tenths being singletons. The material sequenced was blood. These receptors came from a person between 18 and 75 years old in good health.

V is TRBV15 and J is TRBJ2-7, with a possible D match to TRBD1 (6 bases). Germline CDR1 and CDR2: LNHNV and YYDKDF (reference sequence). The CDR3 loop spans 16 amino acids. V lost 0 bases and J 5 bases, leaving 17 bases between the germline ends. The CDR3 spells CATSRDLVGGINEQYF. The CDR3 nucleotides are TGTGCCACCAGCAGAGATCTCGTTGGGGGCATCAACGAGCAGTACTTC.

V gene TRBV7-9 combines with J gene TRBJ2-3; 8 nucleotides agree with TRBD1. The trim removed 3 bases at V and 4 bases at J, leaving 3 bases unmatched. The CDR3 consists of 14 residues. Germline loops: CDR1 SEHNR, CDR2 FQNEAQ (reference sequence). The DNA of the CDR3 is TGTGCCAGCAGCTTGGACAGGGCGGCAGATACGCAGTATTTT. Protein sequence: CASSLDRAADTQYF.

The chain carries TRBV7-3 and TRBJ2-2, with D possibly TRBD2 on 6 matching bases. Between the trimmed V and J ends, which lost 3 bases and 1 base, there was a span of 9 bases. The CDR3 runs to 15 residues. Germline CDR1 and CDR2: SGHTA and FQGTGA. CDR3 sequence: CASSLSTRNTGELFF. CDR3 bases: TGTGCCAGCAGCTTGTCGACTAGGAACACCGGGGAGCTGTTTTTT.

The chain carries TRBV5-8 and TRBJ2-1, with TRBD1 identical over 7 bases. This CDR3 has 16 amino acids. V gave up 1 base and J gave up 7 bases; unmatched junction bases: 11. From germline, CDR1 is SGHTS and CDR2 YDEGEE. The CDR3 coding sequence is TGTGCCAGCAGCTTGTTCGGGGCAGGGGGATCGAATGAGCAGTTCTTC. This sequence encodes CASSLFGAGGSNEQFF.

CDR3 in amino acids: CASSSGLLDTDTQYF. The CDR3 nucleotides read TGTGCCAGCAGCTCGGGACTCCTGGACACAGATACGCAGTATTTT. The genes are TRBV5-6 and TRBJ2-3, with D possibly matching TRBD2 (6 bases). The CDR3 extends over 15 amino acids. Trimming cost V 3 bases and J 2 bases, with 13 bases left between them. Germline assignment: CDR1 SGHDT and CDR2 YYEEEE.

The gene calls are TRBV5-4 and TRBJ1-5, with no clear D. The germline CDR1 and CDR2 sequences are SGHNT and YYREEE (reference sequence). CDR3 length: 13 amino acids. Deletions cut 4 bases from V and 7 bases from J, with 12 bases between. As DNA, the CDR3 is TGTGCCAGCAGCCCCGGTCTGGGCCAGCCCCAGCATTTT. This sequence encodes CASSPGLGQPQHF.

The CDR3 is CASSSRLTGGIKADTQYF. In DNA, the CDR3 is TGCGCCAGCAGCTCCCGCCTCACAGGGGGAATTAAGGCAGATACGCAGTATTTT. The V and J genes are TRBV5-1 and TRBJ2-3, with TRBD1 matching 8 bases. The CDR3 extends over 18 amino acids. The germline V gene encodes CDR1 SGHRS and CDR2 YFSETQ. After removal of 3 bases from V and 4 bases from J, the junction contained 16 bases not matched to a gene.

J is TRBJ2-1 and V is TRBV28; D is ambiguous. Germline CDR1 and CDR2: MDHEN and SYDVKM. V lost 7 bases to trimming and J lost 4 bases, with 20 bases between them. The CDR3 runs to 16 residues. CDR3 amino acids: CASTDGWADLYNEQFF. CDR3 bases: TGTGCCAGCACCGATGGTTGGGCCGACCTTTACAATGAGCAGTTCTTC.

This chain uses TRBV7-9 with TRBJ2-7; no reliable D call. The CDR3 runs to 13 residues. Trimming left V 5 bases short and J 2 bases short, with 10 bases between. Germline CDR1 SEHNR, CDR2 FQNEAQ (reference sequence). Here the CDR3 reads CASSPNLTYEQYF. CDR3 nucleotides: TGTGCCAGCAGCCCCAATCTAACCTACGAGCAGTACTTC.

The genes are TRBV6-8 and TRBJ2-5, with D unresolved. The germline V gene encodes CDR1 MNHGY and CDR2 SAAAGT. The ends were cut back, 7 bases at V and 7 bases at J, with 19 bases in the middle. This CDR3 contains 14 residues. In nucleotides, the CDR3 is TGTGCCAGCAAGTATAGCACTTGCCGGGTGACCCAGTACTTC. Amino acid sequence: CASKYSTCRVTQYF.

This chain joins TRBV11-2 and TRBJ1-1, with D possibly matching TRBD1 (5 bases). CDR3 length equals 13 residues. Germline assignment: CDR1 SGHAT and CDR2 FQNNGV. V was trimmed by 4 bases and J by 4 bases, leaving 10 bases between them. The CDR3 region is CASSSDSGTEAFF. In DNA, the CDR3 is TGTGCCAGCAGCTCAGACAGTGGCACTGAAGCTTTCTTT.

This rearrangement joins TRBV6-4 to TRBJ2-3, with D tentatively TRBD2 (6 bases). Trimming removed 5 bases from V and 0 bases from J, with 9 bases in between. The CDR3 is 14 amino acids. Germline-derived CDR1 and CDR2 are MRHNA and SNTAGT. CDR3 nucleotide sequence: TGTGCCAGCAGTTCTGCGGGGAGCACAGATACGCAGTATTTT. It encodes CASSSAGSTDTQYF.

This clone was seen a few times. The rearrangement links TRBV6-1 to TRBJ2-3; D might be TRBD1 (5 bases). Germline loops: CDR1 MNHNS, CDR2 SASEGT. The CDR3 has 15 amino acids. V was shortened by 1 base and J by 3 bases, with 11 bases between the two germline ends. The CDR3 nucleotides are TGTGCCAGCAGTGAAGTTGACAGCGCTACAGATACGCAGTATTTT. Translated, it gives CASSEVDSATDTQYF.

In this sample, this clone is medium-sized (0.01 to 0.1%). This chain joins TRBV11-2 and TRBJ1-2; the D is unclear. The CDR3 loop spans 13 amino acids. V dropped 0 bases and J dropped 2 bases, with 4 bases sitting between them. Germline CDR1 SGHAT, CDR2 FQNNGV. The DNA of the CDR3 is TGTGCCAGCAGCTTAGACAAAAACTATGGCTACACCTTC. This translates into CASSLDKNYGYTF.

The rearrangement joins TRBV6-4 to TRBJ2-1; 7 nucleotides agree with TRBD1. V dropped 5 bases and J dropped 2; count of bases not matched to a gene: 6. CDR3 length equals 15 residues. The germline V gene has CDR1 MRHNA and CDR2 SNTAGT. The CDR3 spells CASSTGTEAYNEQFF. The CDR3, as DNA: TGTGCCAGCAGTACCGGGACAGAAGCCTACAATGAGCAGTTCTTC.

The J gene is TRBJ2-1, the V gene TRBV19, with D unresolved. V lost 9 bases and J lost 5, with 14 bases in between. The germline V gene encodes CDR1 LNHDA and CDR2 SQIVND (reference sequence). This CDR3 region has 13 residues. CDR3 bases: TGTGCCAGCTACGACCAAACTGACAATGAGCAGTTCTTC. Encoded protein: CASYDQTDNEQFF.

This chain connects TRBV9 to TRBJ2-3; no firm D call. The germline gives CDR1 SGDLS, CDR2 YYNGEE. This CDR3 comprises 14 residues. V shed 0 bases and J shed 3 bases, with 8 bases lying between them. The CDR3 reads CASSVGHGTDTQYF. In DNA form, the CDR3 reads TGTGCCAGCAGCGTAGGACATGGGACAGATACGCAGTATTTT.

The gene calls are TRBV7-8 and TRBJ1-5, with 7 bases fitting TRBD1. Losses at the gene ends were 7 bases for V and 2 bases for J; bases not matched to a gene: 5. Per the germline V gene, CDR1 is SGHVS and CDR2 is FQNEAQ. There are 14 residues in the CDR3. The CDR3 bases are TGTGCCAGCAACTACAGGGGTCGCAATCAGCCCCAGCATTTT. Its translation is CASNYRGRNQPQHF.

CDR3 residues: CASSYKWRGGNTIYF. The CDR3 DNA reads TGTGCCAGCAGTTACAAGTGGAGGGGGGGAAACACCATATATTTT. The chain uses TRBV6-6 and TRBJ1-3; possibly TRBD1 for D (6 bases). The CDR3 extends over 15 amino acids. The V end lost 2 bases, the J end lost 4 bases, and 12 bases lay between the germline ends. Per germline, CDR1 MNHNY and CDR2 SVGAGI (reference sequence).